One and the same sample provided the 4 T cell receptor beta chains below, sequenced in a study of T-cell memory formation after mild COVID-19. From the 5' RACE reads, TCRdb called clonotypes with MiXCR, one entry per CDR3 protein. The table shows about 350,000 distinct CDR3 sequences, with about 13% occurring only once. Sample: PBMCs or a T cell subset sorted from them (not recorded which). Source of these receptors: a man younger than 35 who had mild COVID-19 (a few samples of this study predate the infection). Cell type and time point are not known.

The rearrangement links TRBV4-1 to TRBJ1-2; 8 bases line up with TRBD1. The V segment lost 1 base and the J segment 2 bases; nucleotides outside the gene matches: 15. Per germline, CDR1 MGHRA and CDR2 YSYEKL. The CDR3 runs 19 residues. This CDR3 is CASSQVISDRDPSNYGYTF. The CDR3 DNA reads TGCGCCAGCAGCCAAGTCATATCGGACAGGGACCCCTCCAACTATGGCTACACCTTC.

The V and J genes are TRBV28 and TRBJ2-3; D may be TRBD2 (5 bases). The CDR3 covers 15 residues. Per the germline V gene, CDR1 is MDHEN and CDR2 is SYDVKM. The germline V and J ends were trimmed by 3 bases and 0 bases, with 10 bases remaining between them. The chain's CDR3 is CASSFGGFSTDTQYF. In DNA, the CDR3 is TGTGCCAGCAGTTTTGGCGGGTTCAGCACAGATACGCAGTATTTT.

This clonotype occurred a few times. This chain joins TRBV5-1 and TRBJ1-6; D is perhaps TRBD1 (6 bases). The V and J ends lost 0 bases and 5 bases respectively, with 12 bases between them. The germline V gene has CDR1 SGHRS and CDR2 YFSETQ. The CDR3 has 16 amino acids. CDR3 region: CASSLEGVRDNSPLHF. DNA for the CDR3: TGCGCCAGCAGCTTGGAGGGGGTCAGGGATAATTCACCCCTCCACTTT.

The chain uses TRBV5-1 and TRBJ1-2; D is ambiguous. V was cut by 3 bases and J by 5 bases, with 17 bases left in between. Per germline, CDR1 SGHRS and CDR2 YFSETQ. This CDR3 is built from 15 residues. The CDR3 sequence: CASSSPDGLKYGYTF. CDR3 DNA: TGCGCCAGCAGCTCACCGGACGGGTTAAAGTATGGCTACACCTTC.